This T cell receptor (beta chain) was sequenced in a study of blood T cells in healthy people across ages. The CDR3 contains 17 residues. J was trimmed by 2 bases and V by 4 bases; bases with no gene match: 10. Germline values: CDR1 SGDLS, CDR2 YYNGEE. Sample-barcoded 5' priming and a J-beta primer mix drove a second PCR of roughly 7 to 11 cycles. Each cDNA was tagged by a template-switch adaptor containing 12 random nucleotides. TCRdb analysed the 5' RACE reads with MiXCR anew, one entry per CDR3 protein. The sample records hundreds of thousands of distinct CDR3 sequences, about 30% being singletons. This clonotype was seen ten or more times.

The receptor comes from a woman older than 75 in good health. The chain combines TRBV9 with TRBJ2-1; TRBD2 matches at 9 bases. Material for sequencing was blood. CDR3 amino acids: CASSPRLAVQPYNEQFF. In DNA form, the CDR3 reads TGTGCCAGCAGCCCAAGACTAGCGGTACAACCCTACAATGAGCAGTTCTTC.